Listed below are T cell receptor beta chains from one sample, sequenced in a study of blood T cell repertoires in COVID-19. TCRdb's table, derived via immunoSEQ multiplex PCR, lists solely in-frame clones and lacks some. The profile shows around 400,000 clones, around 87% of them singletons. What was sequenced was peripheral blood. The source of these receptors is a woman aged 30 to 39 with COVID-19, enrolled during active disease. CDR3s include the opening cysteine and the closing phenylalanine or tryptophan. Fields, in order: J gene, clone size, D gene, V gene, CDR3 protein, CDR3 DNA. D genes are given only for firm matches. Size values are once, few and many counts, or a class for expanded clones, and some rows have none.

J gene: TRBJ2-1; clone size: -; D gene: TRBD2; V gene: TRBV11-2; CDR3 protein: CASSFSLAGGKYNEQFF; CDR3 DNA: TGTGCCAGCAGCTTTTCACTAGCGGGAGGGAAATACAATGAGCAGTTCTTC
J gene: TRBJ2-3; clone size: -; D gene: TRBD1; V gene: TRBV7-9; CDR3 protein: CASSLQGAGDTQYF; CDR3 DNA: TGTGCCAGCAGCTTACAGGGGGCTGGAGATACGCAGTATTTT
J gene: TRBJ2-1; clone size: -; D gene: -; V gene: TRBV5-1; CDR3 protein: CASSSRGEGVLEQFF; CDR3 DNA: TGCGCCAGCAGCTCCAGGGGGGAAGGTGTATTGGAGCAGTTCTTC
J gene: TRBJ1-2; clone size: -; D gene: -; V gene: TRBV5-1; CDR3 protein: CASAPGGVYGYTF; CDR3 DNA: TGCGCCAGCGCGCCCGGCGGGGTATATGGCTACACCTTC
J gene: TRBJ2-7; clone size: -; D gene: -; V gene: TRBV19; CDR3 protein: CASSLGQRQYF; CDR3 DNA: TGTGCCAGTAGTCTTGGACAGCGGCAGTACTTC
J gene: TRBJ2-5; clone size: few; D gene: -; V gene: TRBV12-3/TRBV12-4; CDR3 protein: CASSPVTGETQYF; CDR3 DNA: TGTGCCAGCAGCCCTGTCACCGGAGAGACCCAGTACTTC
J gene: TRBJ2-1; clone size: -; D gene: TRBD2; V gene: TRBV4-3; CDR3 protein: CASSQGGTSYNEQFF; CDR3 DNA: TGCGCCAGCAGCCAAGGAGGGACTAGCTACAATGAGCAGTTCTTC
J gene: TRBJ1-1; clone size: -; D gene: -; V gene: TRBV7-9; CDR3 protein: CASSLAQRVTEAFF; CDR3 DNA: TGTGCCAGCAGCTTAGCGCAGAGGGTCACTGAAGCTTTCTTT
J gene: TRBJ2-7; clone size: -; D gene: -; V gene: TRBV5-1; CDR3 protein: CASSPGVDYEQYF; CDR3 DNA: TGCGCCAGCAGCCCCGGGGTGGACTACGAGCAGTACTTC
J gene: TRBJ2-7; clone size: -; D gene: -; V gene: TRBV19; CDR3 protein: CASAVTGTLGEQYF; CDR3 DNA: TGTGCCAGTGCCGTCACAGGGACCCTCGGCGAGCAGTACTTC
J gene: TRBJ1-2; clone size: -; D gene: TRBD1; V gene: TRBV28; CDR3 protein: CASSLPGTGAPEGYTF; CDR3 DNA: TGTGCCAGCAGTTTACCCGGGACAGGGGCTCCTGAAGGCTACACCTTC
J gene: TRBJ1-2; clone size: -; D gene: TRBD1; V gene: TRBV5-1; CDR3 protein: CASSFTQGHGYTF; CDR3 DNA: TGCGCCAGCAGCTTTACACAGGGGCATGGCTACACCTTC
J gene: TRBJ2-3; clone size: -; D gene: -; V gene: TRBV29-1; CDR3 protein: CSVTIAVKTDTQYF; CDR3 DNA: TGCAGCGTTACCATAGCGGTTAAAACAGATACGCAGTATTTT
J gene: TRBJ2-2; clone size: -; D gene: -; V gene: TRBV5-1; CDR3 protein: CASSLAITGELFF; CDR3 DNA: TGCGCCAGCAGCTTGGCTATCACCGGGGAGCTGTTTTTT
J gene: TRBJ2-1; clone size: -; D gene: TRBD2; V gene: TRBV19; CDR3 protein: CASSIGLAATYNEQFF; CDR3 DNA: TGTGCCAGTAGTATAGGTCTAGCGGCTACCTACAATGAGCAGTTCTTC
J gene: TRBJ2-5; clone size: -; D gene: TRBD2; V gene: TRBV30; CDR3 protein: CASFKREGRETQYF; CDR3 DNA: TGTGCCTCCTTCAAGCGGGAGGGCCGAGAGACCCAGTACTTC
J gene: TRBJ2-5; clone size: -; D gene: -; V gene: TRBV9; CDR3 protein: CASSVEEGWETQYF; CDR3 DNA: TGTGCCAGCAGCGTAGAGGAGGGGTGGGAGACCCAGTACTTC
J gene: TRBJ2-7; clone size: -; D gene: -; V gene: TRBV30; CDR3 protein: CAWSVQGSEQYF; CDR3 DNA: TGTGCCTGGAGTGTACAGGGTAGCGAGCAGTACTTC
J gene: TRBJ2-1; clone size: -; D gene: TRBD2; V gene: TRBV11-2; CDR3 protein: CASSSRTSGSIHEQFF; CDR3 DNA: TGTGCCAGCAGCTCCCGGACTAGCGGGAGCATCCATGAGCAGTTCTTC
J gene: TRBJ1-1; clone size: few; D gene: TRBD1; V gene: TRBV11-2; CDR3 protein: CASSSTGTGVEAFF; CDR3 DNA: TGTGCCAGCAGCTCGACCGGGACAGGGGTTGAAGCTTTCTTT
J gene: TRBJ2-2; clone size: -; D gene: -; V gene: TRBV30; CDR3 protein: CAWSVRGPGELFF; CDR3 DNA: TGTGCCTGGAGTGTACGGGGTCCCGGGGAGCTGTTTTTT
J gene: TRBJ1-3; clone size: few; D gene: -; V gene: TRBV30; CDR3 protein: CAWSDGGLGNTIYF; CDR3 DNA: TGTGCCTGGAGTGACGGGGGACTTGGAAACACCATATATTTT
J gene: TRBJ1-3; clone size: once; D gene: -; V gene: TRBV4-3; CDR3 protein: CASSQDTGSGNTIYF; CDR3 DNA: TGCGCCAGCAGCCAAGATACGGGTTCTGGAAACACCATATATTTT
J gene: TRBJ1-4; clone size: -; D gene: TRBD1; V gene: TRBV7-6; CDR3 protein: CASRRDRGEKLFF; CDR3 DNA: TGTGCCAGCAGACGGGACAGGGGAGAAAAACTGTTTTTT
J gene: TRBJ2-7; clone size: few; D gene: TRBD1; V gene: TRBV11-2; CDR3 protein: CASRFLRDRGYEQYF; CDR3 DNA: TGTGCCAGCAGGTTCCTCCGGGACAGGGGCTACGAGCAGTACTTC
J gene: TRBJ2-7; clone size: -; D gene: -; V gene: TRBV27; CDR3 protein: CASSRAGPLYEQYF; CDR3 DNA: TGTGCCAGTAGTAGGGCGGGACCGCTTTACGAGCAGTACTTC
J gene: TRBJ2-5; clone size: -; D gene: TRBD1; V gene: TRBV11-2; CDR3 protein: CASSRTGGWETQYF; CDR3 DNA: TGTGCCAGCAGTCGGACAGGGGGCTGGGAGACCCAGTACTTC
J gene: TRBJ1-2; clone size: -; D gene: -; V gene: TRBV28; CDR3 protein: CASSKLLFYGYTF; CDR3 DNA: TGTGCCAGCAGTAAGTTACTCTTCTATGGCTACACCTTC
J gene: TRBJ2-6; clone size: -; D gene: -; V gene: TRBV20-1; CDR3 protein: CSASSSGTSGANVLTF; CDR3 DNA: TGCAGTGCTAGTTCCAGCGGGACATCTGGGGCCAACGTCCTGACTTTC
J gene: TRBJ2-1; clone size: -; D gene: TRBD2; V gene: TRBV7-2; CDR3 protein: CASSPSLAGVGNEQFF; CDR3 DNA: TGTGCCAGCAGCCCCTCACTAGCGGGAGTGGGAAATGAGCAGTTCTTC
J gene: TRBJ1-1; clone size: -; D gene: -; V gene: TRBV4-3; CDR3 protein: CASSQDWAGNTEAFF; CDR3 DNA: TGCGCCAGCAGCCAAGATTGGGCGGGGAACACTGAAGCTTTCTTT
J gene: TRBJ1-4; clone size: many; D gene: TRBD1; V gene: TRBV5-1; CDR3 protein: CASRGDRGRRREKLFF; CDR3 DNA: TGCGCCAGCAGAGGGGACAGGGGGCGCCGGCGGGAAAAACTGTTTTTT
J gene: TRBJ2-7; clone size: -; D gene: TRBD1; V gene: TRBV30; CDR3 protein: CAWSRDSGDVYEQYF; CDR3 DNA: TGTGCCTGGAGCCGGGACAGTGGAGATGTGTACGAGCAGTACTTC
J gene: TRBJ2-7; clone size: -; D gene: -; V gene: TRBV6-5; CDR3 protein: CASSKDTVSYEQYF; CDR3 DNA: TGTGCCAGCAGTAAGGACACGGTCTCCTACGAGCAGTACTTC
J gene: TRBJ2-7; clone size: -; D gene: TRBD1; V gene: TRBV12-3/TRBV12-4; CDR3 protein: CASKIDRDEQYF; CDR3 DNA: TGTGCCAGCAAAATAGACAGGGACGAGCAGTACTTC
J gene: TRBJ2-7; clone size: -; D gene: -; V gene: TRBV2; CDR3 protein: CASSEGQITYEQYF; CDR3 DNA: TGTGCCAGCAGTGAAGGGCAGATTACCTACGAGCAGTACTTC
J gene: TRBJ2-5; clone size: -; D gene: -; V gene: TRBV15; CDR3 protein: CATSRDRVPETQYF; CDR3 DNA: TGTGCCACCAGCAGAGACAGGGTGCCAGAGACCCAGTACTTC
J gene: TRBJ2-1; clone size: -; D gene: -; V gene: TRBV6-5; CDR3 protein: CASRGANEQFF; CDR3 DNA: TGTGCCAGCAGAGGGGCCAATGAGCAGTTCTTC
J gene: TRBJ2-7; clone size: -; D gene: TRBD2; V gene: TRBV6-2/TRBV6-3; CDR3 protein: CASSRLAGAYEQYF; CDR3 DNA: TGTGCCAGCAGTAGACTAGCGGGAGCCTACGAGCAGTACTTC
J gene: TRBJ1-2; clone size: -; D gene: -; V gene: TRBV14; CDR3 protein: CASSGPQAGLVYGYTF; CDR3 DNA: TGTGCCAGCAGCGGCCCTCAAGCGGGGCTGGTCTATGGCTACACCTTC
J gene: TRBJ1-4; clone size: -; D gene: TRBD1; V gene: TRBV28; CDR3 protein: CASKKTTGVEKLFF; CDR3 DNA: TGTGCCAGCAAAAAAACGACAGGGGTTGAAAAACTGTTTTTT
J gene: TRBJ2-1; clone size: -; D gene: -; V gene: TRBV28; CDR3 protein: CASSFVGQSSYNEQFF; CDR3 DNA: TGTGCCAGCAGTTTCGTCGGACAAAGCTCCTACAATGAGCAGTTCTTC
J gene: TRBJ2-1; clone size: -; D gene: -; V gene: TRBV10-1; CDR3 protein: CASSERRRNEQFF; CDR3 DNA: TGCGCCAGCAGTGAAAGGAGGCGGAATGAGCAGTTCTTC
J gene: TRBJ2-1; clone size: -; D gene: TRBD1; V gene: TRBV6-5; CDR3 protein: CASGPGTGAGNEQFF; CDR3 DNA: TGTGCCAGCGGTCCCGGGACAGGGGCCGGGAATGAGCAGTTCTTC
J gene: TRBJ1-1; clone size: few; D gene: -; V gene: TRBV28; CDR3 protein: CASSLSGGITEAFF; CDR3 DNA: TGTGCCAGCAGTTTATCGGGGGGAATCACTGAAGCTTTCTTT
J gene: TRBJ2-7; clone size: -; D gene: -; V gene: TRBV5-5; CDR3 protein: CASSPRGYEQYF; CDR3 DNA: TGTGCCAGCAGCCCCCGCGGGTACGAGCAGTACTTC